Below, 30 T cell receptor beta chains from the same sample are listed, as sequenced in a study of STAT5B mutations in CD4+ large granular lymphocyte leukemia. Some clones are missing from TCRdb's copy, which holds only in-frame ones; the method was immunoSEQ multiplex PCR. The table records 25,000 to 35,000 clones, roughly 70% of them present only once. Sequenced input: CD4+ T cells from blood buffy coats. The receptors stem from a human donor in good health.

This clone has more than one count but fewer than ten. The chain combines TRBV5-6 with TRBJ1-5, with D possibly TRBD1 on 6 matching bases. V dropped 3 bases and J dropped 0 bases, with 13 bases sitting between them. CDR3 size: 16 residues. Germline values: CDR1 SGHDT, CDR2 YYEEEE. The CDR3, as DNA: TGTGCCAGCAGCTGGGGGGGGCGGAGTAGCAATCAGCCCCAGCATTTT. Protein product: CASSWGGRSSNQPQHF. Full variable domain (missing parts from reference TRBV5-6 and TRBJ1-5): DAGVTQSPTHLIKTRGQQVTLRCSPKSGHDTVSWYQQALGQGPQFIFQYYEEEERQRGNFPDRFSGHQFPNYSSELNVNALLLGDSALYLCASSWGGRSSNQPQHFGDGTRLSIL.

The CDR3 nucleotides are TGTGCCTGGAGTGTACAACAGGGGGGCAATCAGCCCCAGCATTTT. The encoded protein is CAWSVQQGGNQPQHF. V usage is TRBV30 and J usage is TRBJ1-5; 8 bases match TRBD1. The CDR3 runs to 15 residues. From germline, CDR1 is GTSNPN and CDR2 SVGIG (reference sequence). Trimming at V came to 0 bases and at J to 2 bases, leaving 3 bases not matched to a gene. Variable domain in full (rest from reference TRBV30 and TRBJ1-5): SQTIHQWPATLVQPVGSPLSLECTVEGTSNPNLYWYRQAAGRGLQLLFYSVGIGQISSEVPQNLSASRPQDRQFILSSKKLLLSDSGFYLCAWSVQQGGNQPQHFGDGTRLSIL.

The V call is TRBV30, the J call TRBJ2-5, with TRBD1 as a possible D gene (5 bases). The CDR3 runs 12 residues. Germline V gene sequence: CDR1 GTSNPN, CDR2 SVGIG (reference sequence). The germline V and J ends were trimmed by 0 bases and 4 bases, with 6 bases remaining between them. The CDR3, as DNA: TGTGCCTGGAGTGTAGGGGTAGAGACCCAGTACTTC. It encodes CAWSVGVETQYF.

The chain has TRBV7-2 and TRBJ2-7; no reliable D call. Trimming took 7 bases from V and 3 from J, leaving 16 bases between them. The CDR3 is 14 amino acids. Per the germline V gene, CDR1 is SGHTA and CDR2 is FQGNSA. DNA for the CDR3: TGTGCCAGCACGCCCCTAGGGCCCCGCTACGAGCAGTACTTC. Translating it yields CASTPLGPRYEQYF.

This clone was seen just once. The J gene is TRBJ2-1, the V gene TRBV27; 8 bases agree with TRBD1. The germline CDR1 and CDR2 sequences are MNHEY and SMNVEV (reference sequence). The ends lost 3 bases at V and 6 bases at J; junction bases unmatched: 1. The CDR3 is made up of 13 amino acids. CDR3 coding DNA: TGTGCCAGCAGTTTTACAGGGGGCAATGAGCAGTTCTTC. Translating it yields CASSFTGGNEQFF.

This clone was counted once. The chain couples TRBV9 to TRBJ2-1; D perhaps matches TRBD2 (5 bases). Germline V gene sequence: CDR1 SGDLS, CDR2 YYNGEE. V lost 0 bases and J 8 bases, leaving 24 bases between the germline ends. This CDR3 region has 18 residues. The CDR3 nucleotides are TGTGCCAGCAGCGTAGGGCTAGGAAGCGGTTCACCCCAGGATGAGCAGTTCTTC. Its protein is CASSVGLGSGSPQDEQFF. Supplemented by reference TRBV9 and TRBJ2-1, the full variable domain reads DSGVTQTPKHLITATGQRVTLRCSPRSGDLSVYWYQQSLDQGLQFLIQYYNGEERAKGNILERFSAQQFPDLHSELNLSSLELGDSALYFCASSVGLGSGSPQDEQFFGPGTRLTVL.

The V and J genes are TRBV9 and TRBJ2-1; 12 nucleotides agree with TRBD2. The V and J ends lost 3 bases and 8 bases, in that order; junction bases with no gene match: 6. The germline gives CDR1 SGDLS, CDR2 YYNGEE. This CDR3 spans 15 amino acids. The DNA for the CDR3 is TGTGCCAGCAGCGAACTAGCGGGGGGTATCGATGAGCAGTTCTTC. Translation: CASSELAGGIDEQFF.

The rearrangement links TRBV7-3 to TRBJ2-5; weak D call: TRBD1 (6 bases). In germline, CDR1 is SGHTA, CDR2 FQGTGA. The CDR3 sequence is 14 residues long. The V end lost 3 bases, the J end lost 2 bases, and 10 bases lay between the germline ends. CDR3 sequence reads: CASSLTGAQETQYF. CDR3 nucleotides: TGTGCCAGCAGCTTGACAGGCGCACAAGAGACCCAGTACTTC.

The rearrangement uses TRBV7-2 and TRBJ2-1, with a weak D call TRBD2 (6 bases). V was trimmed by 4 bases and J by 6 bases, leaving 16 bases between them. The CDR3 totals 15 residues. CDR1 and CDR2 from the germline V gene are SGHTA and FQGNSA. CDR3 loop: CASSSRQRLVNEQFF. The DNA for the CDR3 is TGTGCCAGCAGCTCCCGCCAGCGACTAGTCAATGAGCAGTTCTTC.

This clone was counted a few times. The chain uses TRBV14 and TRBJ1-2, with a weak D call TRBD1 (6 bases). The CDR3 length is 12 residues. V lost 4 bases and J 8 bases, leaving 11 bases between the germline ends. Germline CDR1 is SGHDN and CDR2 is FVKESK. Written as DNA, the CDR3 is TGTGCCAGCAGCCCAGGGGCCTGGGGCTACACCTTC. Translation gives CASSPGAWGYTF.

The rearrangement uses TRBV5-6 and TRBJ1-1; D not certain. Between the trimmed V and J ends, which lost 0 bases and 0 bases, there was a span of 3 bases. The length of the CDR3 is 13 residues. Germline values: CDR1 SGHDT, CDR2 YYEEEE. The CDR3 sequence is CASSLDLNTEAFF. The CDR3 bases are TGTGCCAGCAGCTTGGACTTGAACACTGAAGCTTTCTTT.

The rearrangement uses TRBV7-9 and TRBJ1-4, with 7 nucleotides matching TRBD1. Germline CDR1 and CDR2: SEHNR and FQNEAQ (reference sequence). The CDR3 spans 15 residues. V dropped 5 bases and J dropped 2; count of bases not matched to a gene: 5. Here the CDR3 reads CASSPNRGTNEKLFF. The CDR3 DNA sequence: TGTGCCAGCAGCCCCAACAGGGGCACTAATGAAAAACTGTTTTTT.

This sequence joins TRBV30 and TRBJ2-5, with a possible D match to TRBD2 (6 bases). CDR3 length: 15 residues. Deletions cut 2 bases from V and 0 bases from J, with 13 bases between. Germline lookup yields CDR1 GTSNPN and CDR2 SVGIG (reference sequence). CDR3 loop: CAWSRIGDYQETQYF. DNA of the CDR3: TGTGCCTGGAGTCGGATAGGGGACTACCAAGAGACCCAGTACTTC.

The rearrangement uses TRBV9 and TRBJ1-1; D might be TRBD1 (6 bases). The V gene's germline CDR1 is SGDLS and CDR2 YYNGEE. The CDR3 runs 19 residues. V shed 4 bases and J shed 5 bases, with 30 bases lying between them. For the CDR3, the DNA is TGTGCCAGCAGCCCTACACCGAGCCCTTGGGGCAGGGGAGGGACTGAAGCTTTCTTT. This translates into CASSPTPSPWGRGGTEAFF.

This sequence joins TRBV6-5 and TRBJ2-5, with no clear D. This CDR3 spans 16 amino acids. V dropped 2 bases and J dropped 3 bases, with 16 bases sitting between them. Germline V gene sequence: CDR1 MNHEY, CDR2 SVGAGI. The DNA for the CDR3 is TGTGCCAGCAGTTACGTCGGGCAACTTGGGAAAGAGACCCAGTACTTC. It codes for CASSYVGQLGKETQYF.

The J gene is TRBJ2-7, the V gene TRBV28; 8 nucleotides align to TRBD2. This CDR3 region has 11 residues. V lost 9 bases and J lost 9; bases outside the gene matches: 7. In germline, CDR1 is MDHEN, CDR2 SYDVKM. The CDR3 coding sequence is TGTGCCAGTGCGGGGGGAGGAAGGCAGTACTTC. This sequence encodes CASAGGGRQYF.

The chain joins TRBV21-1 to TRBJ2-7. TRBV21-1 corresponds to a pseudogene. The CDR3 totals 13 residues. CDR3 in amino acids: CASSLGVTYEQYF. The CDR3 nucleotides are TGTGCCAGCAGCTTAGGCGTCACCTACGAGCAGTACTTC.

In this sample, this clone turned up a few times. V is TRBV30 and J is TRBJ1-6; D might be TRBD1 (5 bases). Trimming removed 5 bases at V and 6 bases at J, with 11 bases between. The CDR3 runs 13 residues. Per germline, CDR1 GTSNPN and CDR2 SVGIG (reference sequence). The CDR3 sequence: CAWEQGINSPLHF. The CDR3 DNA reads TGTGCCTGGGAGCAGGGTATTAATTCACCCCTCCACTTT.

This clone has just a few counts. The gene calls are TRBV7-6 and TRBJ1-5, with D unclear. Germline loops: CDR1 SGHVS, CDR2 FNYEAQ. This CDR3 comprises 13 residues. Trimming pared 1 base from V and 5 bases from J, leaving 6 bases between. CDR3 amino acids: CASSLGEDQPQHF. CDR3 coding DNA: TGTGCCAGCAGCTTAGGGGAGGATCAGCCCCAGCATTTT.

The V gene is TRBV7-8, the J gene TRBJ2-5; D may be TRBD2 (6 bases). Trimming shortened V by 4 bases and J by 1 base, and 13 bases separated the two germline ends. The CDR3 runs to 15 residues. CDR1 is SGHVS, CDR2 FQNEAQ, per germline. In nucleotides, the CDR3 is TGTGCCAGCAGCTCCCCGGGACTGATCCAAGAGACCCAGTACTTC. Its protein is CASSSPGLIQETQYF. Using reference TRBV7-8 and TRBJ2-5 for the parts outside the CDR3, the full variable domain is GAGVSQSPRYKVAKRGQDVALRCDPISGHVSLFWYQQALGQGPEFLTYFQNEAQLDKSGLPSDRFFAERPEGSVSTLKIQRTQQEDSAVYLCASSSPGLIQETQYFGPGTRLLVL.

The table lists this clone with a few counts. V and J are TRBV11-2 and TRBJ1-2; TRBD1 aligns across 7 bases. There are 14 residues in the CDR3. Germline assignment: CDR1 SGHAT and CDR2 FQNNGV. Trimming took 5 bases from V and 4 from J; bases not matched to a gene: 7. The CDR3 region has the DNA TGTGCCAGCAGCCCTAGTGGGACAGTCTATGGCTACACCTTC. Translating gives CASSPSGTVYGYTF.

The chain has TRBV9 and TRBJ1-3, with TRBD1 matching 7 bases. The CDR3 runs to 15 residues. Germline CDR1 is SGDLS and CDR2 is YYNGEE. With 0 bases clipped from V and 4 bases from J, the junction kept 4 bases outside the gene matches. The chain's CDR3 is CASSVATGQGNTIYF. The CDR3 DNA sequence: TGTGCCAGCAGCGTAGCTACGGGACAGGGAAACACCATATATTTT.

This rearrangement joins TRBV9 to TRBJ1-2; 8 nucleotides agree with TRBD1. The V gene end was trimmed by 1 base and the J gene end by 4 bases; junction bases not matched to a gene: 6. The CDR3 contains 15 residues. The V gene's germline CDR1 is SGDLS and CDR2 YYNGEE. CDR3 sequence: CASSVSTGTGYGYTF. The DNA for the CDR3 is TGTGCCAGCAGCGTATCTACCGGGACAGGCTATGGCTACACCTTC. Complete variable domain (other parts from reference TRBV9 and TRBJ1-2): DSGVTQTPKHLITATGQRVTLRCSPRSGDLSVYWYQQSLDQGLQFLIQYYNGEERAKGNILERFSAQQFPDLHSELNLSSLELGDSALYFCASSVSTGTGYGYTFGSGTRLTVV.

V usage is TRBV28 and J usage is TRBJ2-1; D perhaps matches TRBD1 (6 bases). V gave up 4 bases and J gave up 2 bases, with 15 bases separating them. This CDR3 contains 16 residues. Germline-derived CDR1 and CDR2 are MDHEN and SYDVKM. The CDR3 sequence is CASSSIKGEAYNEQFF. The CDR3 DNA is TGTGCCAGCAGTTCTATTAAGGGGGAAGCCTACAATGAGCAGTTCTTC.

This chain links TRBV11-3 with TRBJ2-5, with TRBD2 matching over 10 bases. Germline CDR1 is SGHNT and CDR2 is YENEEA. After removal of 2 bases from V and 2 bases from J, the junction contained 2 bases not matched to a gene. This CDR3 is built from 15 residues. CDR3 loop: CASSLWTSGQETQYF. The DNA of the CDR3 is TGTGCCAGCAGCTTATGGACTAGCGGACAAGAGACCCAGTACTTC.

The chain combines TRBV5-4 with TRBJ1-2; 8 bases line up with TRBD1. The CDR3 is 13 residues long. The V and J ends lost 3 bases and 10 bases, in that order; junction bases with no gene match: 8. Germline assignment: CDR1 SGHNT and CDR2 YYREEE (reference sequence). Written as DNA, the CDR3 is TGTGCCAGCAGCTCCCAGGGGGCTTGGGACTACACCTTC. Amino acid sequence: CASSSQGAWDYTF.

The rearrangement links TRBV7-9 to TRBJ2-2, with D perhaps matching TRBD1 (6 bases). V gave up 1 base and J gave up 6 bases, with 9 bases separating them. The CDR3 extends over 14 amino acids. From germline, CDR1 is SEHNR and CDR2 FQNEAQ (reference sequence). The CDR3 here is CASSLESGAGELFF. The CDR3 DNA sequence: TGTGCCAGCAGCTTAGAATCAGGGGCCGGGGAGCTGTTTTTT.

The chain joins TRBV7-8 to TRBJ2-3; TRBD2 agrees at 8 bases. Trimming at V came to 1 base and at J to 2 bases, leaving 2 bases not matched to a gene. The CDR3 extends over 15 amino acids. In germline, CDR1 is SGHVS, CDR2 FQNEAQ. CDR3 DNA sequence: TGTGCCAGCAGCTTAGGGACTAGCCTCACAGATACGCAGTATTTT. Translated: CASSLGTSLTDTQYF.

To note about this clone: The sample holds other DNA sequences that translate to the same CDR3. The chain employs TRBV6-5 and TRBJ1-1; D not certain. The CDR3 has 14 amino acids. CDR1 is MNHEY and CDR2 is SVGAGI in the germline V gene. V lost 5 bases and J lost 1, with 11 bases in between. CDR3 DNA: TGTGCCAGCAGTAAAAGTGGCAGGAACACTGAAGCTTTCTTT. It codes for CASSKSGRNTEAFF.

The V and J genes are TRBV7-4 and TRBJ2-3, with 7 bases aligning to TRBD1. The J segment lost 0 bases and the V segment lost 4 bases, leaving 7 bases of the junction unmatched. The CDR3 runs 16 residues. Germline assignment: CDR1 SGHVT and CDR2 SQSDAQ. The chain's CDR3 is CASSWTGQPSTDTQYF. CDR3 sequence (DNA): TGTGCCAGCAGCTGGACAGGCCAACCTAGCACAGATACGCAGTATTTT.